This TCR beta chain was recovered during a study of T cell responses to AZD1222 COVID-19 vaccine. V lost 0 bases and J 6 bases, leaving 13 bases between the germline ends. CDR1 and CDR2 (germline): SGDLS, YYNGEE. There are 15 residues in the CDR3. Using immunoSEQ multiplex PCR, the repertoire was profiled, and TCRdb retains in-frame clones only, with some absent. The profile shows about 21,000 clones, roughly 84% of them singletons. The clonotype comes from an adult who received the AZD1222 COVID-19 vaccine. The V and J genes are TRBV9 and TRBJ2-1, with D perhaps being TRBD1 or TRBD2 (5 bases each). Here the sequenced sample was peripheral blood, taken 28 days after the second AZD1222 dose. Here the CDR3 DNA reads TGTGCCAGCAGCGTAGCGGGGACCGCAGGCAATGAGCAGTTCTTC. It translates to CASSVAGTAGNEQFF.